This T cell receptor beta chain came from a study of tumor-infiltrating lymphocytes in primary liver carcinoma. Whole-study context: Each of the samples returned roughly 3.65 to 7.5 million productive TCRbeta reads (a yield similar across tissue types). Study-level results: Less overlap was seen in tumor-adjacent and tumor-blood pairs than in tumor region pairs.

The CDR3 runs to 14 residues. Germline V gene sequence: CDR1 SGHDT, CDR2 YYEEEE. Unsorted whole blood supplied the blood RNA, and germline DNA was isolated too. Using a constant-region primer together with ProtoScript II reverse transcriptase, TCR beta cDNA was made from roughly 520 ng of total RNA. TCR beta libraries came from three nested multiplex PCR rounds using slightly modified ARM-PCR. Researchers ran the first two PCR rounds for roughly 11 cycles each with TRBV1-TRBV30 forward primers and a C-beta reverse primer. TCRdb itself ran the multiplex PCR reads through MiXCR, one entry per CDR3 protein. Here the sample spans about 300,000 distinct CDR3 sequences, over 55% being singletons. In the case of this clonotype: The antigen remains unidentified. A junction end diverges from the germline sequence, so it may reflect a read error.

The chain couples TRBV5-6 to TRBJ1-4, with D possibly being TRBD1 (5 bases). The source of this sequence is a middle-aged man with primary liver carcinoma and hepatitis B virus infection. Sample: peripheral blood. The CDR3 nucleotides are TGTGCCAGCACCTTGACAGCAACTAATGAAAAACTGTTTTTT. Translated, it gives CASTLTATNEKLFF.